This T cell receptor beta chain was obtained from a study of T-cell reconstitution after alpha-beta-depleted transplantation in children (dated by TCRdb to the mid-2010s). Study-level background: Using TCR repertoire profiling, the study quantitatively followed how T-cell immune reconstitution unfolded in children after TCRalphabeta/CD19-depleted allogeneic hematopoietic cell transplantation. What the authors observed across the whole study: Apparently early alphabetaT-cell count recovery about two months after transplant reportedly relied on only several hundred rapidly expanded clones derived from non-depleted graft cells. The frequencies of hyperexpanded clones fell over the following months, and after one year, T-cell counts and TCRbeta diversity were mostly attributed to newly produced T cells. The high TCRbeta diversity at day 60 in some patients was ascribed to recipient T cells and intrathymic progenitors that had survived conditioning.

The label giving this sample's treatment or condition can be read as: allogeneic hematopoietic cell transplantation with graft depleted of TCRalphabeta T cells and CD19 B cells. The children who served as transplant recipients had been given grafts of TCRalphabeta/CD19-depleted allogeneic hematopoietic cells. As concerns this clonotype: The target of this receptor is not known. No clone much larger than this one lies a single base away; base qualities are absent.

Library preparation used PCR. Sequencing was carried out with an Illumina HiSeq 2500. Molecular barcoding was employed in the preparation of TCR libraries, with unique molecular identifiers being used to normalize TCRbeta repertoire quantification. TCRdb redid the processing of the public reads, applying fastp at Q25 and MiXCR, and retained in-frame beta chains. Rows matching on CDR3 protein sequence are summarized as one entry with the most common DNA and genes. The sample includes 480,000 or so distinct CDR3 sequences, with roughly a tenth observed a single time. Just over 2% of the sample lies in the top ten. V is shortened by 8 bases, J by 2 bases, and the region joining them spans 13 bases. CDR1 and CDR2 are read off the germline V gene as MNHEY and SVGEGT. The CDR3 spans 14 residues, from the cysteine through the phenylalanine. Only the CDR3 part of the read is kept: 42 bases, read in frame from the first base.

The source of this sequence is a child aged 2 to 10 with inherited bone marrow failure, due to receive a stem cell transplant. The chain is assembled from TRBV6-2 or TRBV6-3 and TRBJ1-5; the D gene cannot be resolved reliably. The material sequenced was PBMCs, taken before TCRalphabeta/CD19-depleted stem cell transplant. Here is the DNA: TGTGCCAGCGGAGGGCAATTCGGCAATCAGCCCCAGCATTTT. Translated, this is CASGGQFGNQPQHF.